The rows below give T cell receptor beta chains drawn from one sample of a study of vaccination effects on CD4 cells after COVID-19. Generated by immunoSEQ multiplex PCR, the TCRdb table keeps only in-frame clones and is missing some. Of 41,000 or so clones in the sample, around three quarters were seen once. Their antigens remain unidentified. This material consisted of CD4+ T cells from PBMCs cultured with HCoV-NL63 spike peptides, taken before COVID-19 vaccination. These receptors came from a human donor who received a COVID-19 vaccine. CDR3s leave out the opening cysteine and the closing phenylalanine or tryptophan. Fields, in order: J gene, clone size, V gene, CDR3 protein. Clone size is not always given. Where it is, it says once, few, many or a class for expanded clones.

>TRBJ2-5|few|TRBV7-7
ASSFLGLAGKETQY
>TRBJ1-2|.|TRBV30
ACPGTAYGYT
>TRBJ2-1|.|TRBV5-1
ASSLVVGVGSYNEQF
>TRBJ2-2|once|TRBV5-1
ASSWERTGELF
>TRBJ1-2|.|TRBV7-2
ASSPSRDYGYT
>TRBJ1-5|.|TRBV2
ASSSGPNQPQH
>TRBJ1-2|few|TRBV7-9
ASSRTDFYGYT
>TRBJ2-3|.|TRBV4-3
ASSQTPGTDTQY
>TRBJ2-2|.|TRBV6-4
ASRRSPSALDGGELF
>TRBJ1-1|.|TRBV12-3/TRBV12-4
ASSPGYTEAF
>TRBJ1-6|.|TRBV2
ASIRDSSYNSPLH
>TRBJ1-6|.|TRBV9
ASSDRAHYNSPLH
>TRBJ2-3|.|TRBV5-1
ASSARERGSTDTQY
>TRBJ2-2|.|TRBV18
ASSPQGAYTGELF
>TRBJ2-5|.|TRBV24-1
ATSDRIAGRTQETQY
>TRBJ1-2|.|TRBV6-5
ASRLSDQGSYGYT
>TRBJ1-4|.|TRBV7-9
ASSPTGGTNEKLF
>TRBJ1-2|.|TRBV10-2
ASSVQGTSGYT
>TRBJ1-3|.|TRBV14
ASSQVQPWRHTIY
>TRBJ2-2|.|TRBV9
ASRPSVSTGELF
>TRBJ2-2|once|TRBV2
ASSEEKGWAGELF
>TRBJ2-5|.|TRBV5-4
ASSLVGGETQY